This T cell receptor (beta chain) is drawn from a study of blood T cell repertoires in COVID-19. Looking at the study overall: T cells, B-cell-depleted T cells, or PBMCs supplied cDNA or gDNA.

Followed over time, Seattle patients had been enrolled while infection was active. Trimming cost V 6 bases and J 6 bases, with 18 bases left between them. CDR1 and CDR2 from the germline V gene are MNHNY and SVGAGI (reference sequence). The CDR3 has 14 residues. The table came from immunoSEQ multiplex PCR; TCRdb's copy has only in-frame clones and leaves some out. The sample shows almost 65,000 clones, about 90% of them seen only once. The receptor was isolated from a woman aged 55-69 years with COVID-19, enrolled during active disease. The chain has TRBV6-6 and TRBJ2-7; perhaps TRBD2 as D (5 bases). The specimen was peripheral blood. CDR3 region: CASSVRVGEGEQYF. The CDR3 coding sequence is TGTGCCAGCAGCGTCCGGGTCGGGGAAGGCGAGCAGTACTTC.